This is a list of T cell receptor beta chains from one sample in a study of radiotherapy plus CTLA-4 blockade in lung cancer. The protocol was immunoSEQ multiplex PCR, while the TCRdb copy is restricted to in-frame clones and leaves out a portion. The table records roughly 77,000 clones, nearly 75% of them present only once. The sample here was peripheral blood, taken from a patient treated with radiotherapy plus ipilimumab. The source of these receptors is a human donor with non-small cell lung cancer whose response to radiotherapy plus ipilimumab could not be evaluated. Each CDR3 is given with its conserved first and last residue. A D gene is named only where the DNA matches it firmly. Expanded clones get a size class; other rows say once, few or many, or leave the size out.

v_gene: TRBV5-4
abundance: -
j_gene: TRBJ2-7
d_gene: TRBD1
CDR3aa: CASSLARTGGEQYF
CDR3nt: TGTGCCAGCAGCTTGGCTCGGACAGGGGGCGAGCAGTACTTC

v_gene: TRBV7-3
abundance: -
j_gene: TRBJ2-3
d_gene: -
CDR3aa: CASSLNTGIQYF
CDR3nt: TGTGCCAGCAGCTTAAACACCGGGATTCAGTATTTT

v_gene: TRBV4-2
abundance: -
j_gene: TRBJ2-5
d_gene: TRBD2
CDR3aa: CASSSSGGGETQYF
CDR3nt: TGTGCCAGCAGTTCGAGCGGGGGCGGGGAGACCCAGTACTTC

v_gene: TRBV7-2
abundance: -
j_gene: TRBJ2-1
d_gene: TRBD2
CDR3aa: CASSAGLAGGLGEQFF
CDR3nt: TGTGCCAGCAGCGCGGGACTAGCGGGGGGGCTCGGTGAGCAGTTCTTC

v_gene: TRBV5-1
abundance: -
j_gene: TRBJ2-3
d_gene: -
CDR3aa: CASSLAGTKEADTQYF
CDR3nt: TGCGCCAGCAGCTTGGCCGGGACAAAAGAAGCAGATACGCAGTATTTT

v_gene: TRBV28
abundance: -
j_gene: TRBJ1-4
d_gene: -
CDR3aa: CASSSPGGGRVEKLFF
CDR3nt: TGTGCCAGCAGTTCTCCCGGGGGTGGCAGGGTTGAAAAACTGTTTTTT

v_gene: TRBV19
abundance: -
j_gene: TRBJ2-1
d_gene: -
CDR3aa: CASTGRQPNSYNEQFF
CDR3nt: TGTGCCAGTACCGGAAGACAGCCCAACTCCTACAATGAGCAGTTCTTC

v_gene: TRBV11-2
abundance: -
j_gene: TRBJ1-1
d_gene: -
CDR3aa: CASSLDQQVRAFF
CDR3nt: TGTGCCAGCAGCTTAGATCAGCAGGTCCGAGCTTTCTTT

v_gene: TRBV11-2
abundance: -
j_gene: TRBJ1-5
d_gene: -
CDR3aa: CASSLRADRPNQPQHF
CDR3nt: TGTGCCAGCAGCTTAAGGGCCGACAGACCCAATCAGCCCCAGCATTTT

v_gene: TRBV7-2
abundance: -
j_gene: TRBJ1-1
d_gene: TRBD1
CDR3aa: CASSLAKEQGGIEAFF
CDR3nt: TGTGCCAGCAGCTTAGCGAAGGAACAGGGGGGCATTGAAGCTTTCTTT

v_gene: TRBV15
abundance: -
j_gene: TRBJ1-4
d_gene: TRBD1
CDR3aa: CATSSRGGEKLFF
CDR3nt: TGTGCCACCAGCAGCCGAGGGGGCGAAAAACTGTTTTTT

v_gene: TRBV5-1
abundance: few
j_gene: TRBJ1-2
d_gene: TRBD1
CDR3aa: CASSLDRGDGYTF
CDR3nt: TGCGCCAGCAGCCTTGACAGGGGAGATGGCTACACCTTC

v_gene: TRBV27
abundance: -
j_gene: TRBJ1-2
d_gene: TRBD1
CDR3aa: CASSSDSWTGDGYTF
CDR3nt: TGTGCCAGCAGTTCCGACTCGTGGACAGGGGATGGCTACACCTTC

v_gene: TRBV5-1
abundance: few
j_gene: TRBJ2-3
d_gene: TRBD1
CDR3aa: CASSLRTGGSSTDTQYF
CDR3nt: TGCGCCAGCAGCTTAAGGACAGGGGGTTCTAGCACAGATACGCAGTATTTT

v_gene: TRBV4-1
abundance: -
j_gene: TRBJ1-1
d_gene: -
CDR3aa: CASSQDRGTEAFF
CDR3nt: TGCGCCAGCAGCCAAGATAGGGGGACTGAAGCTTTCTTT

v_gene: TRBV5-1
abundance: -
j_gene: TRBJ2-2
d_gene: -
CDR3aa: CASRRRGELFF
CDR3nt: TGCGCCAGCCGGAGGAGAGGGGAGCTGTTTTTT

v_gene: TRBV2
abundance: few
j_gene: TRBJ1-1
d_gene: TRBD1
CDR3aa: CASSNRGGTEAFF
CDR3nt: TGTGCCAGCAGTAACAGGGGCGGCACTGAAGCTTTCTTT

v_gene: TRBV29-1
abundance: -
j_gene: TRBJ1-1
d_gene: -
CDR3aa: CSVAFPNRVRDTEAFF
CDR3nt: TGCAGCGTTGCATTCCCTAACAGGGTTCGGGACACTGAAGCTTTCTTT

v_gene: TRBV11-1
abundance: -
j_gene: TRBJ2-1
d_gene: -
CDR3aa: CASSLPGGSYNEQFF
CDR3nt: TGTGCCAGCAGCCTCCCCGGCGGCTCCTACAATGAGCAGTTCTTC

v_gene: TRBV16
abundance: -
j_gene: TRBJ2-1
d_gene: -
CDR3aa: CASSQFTDNEQFF
CDR3nt: TGTGCCAGCAGCCAATTTACAGATAATGAGCAGTTCTTC

v_gene: TRBV5-6
abundance: few
j_gene: TRBJ1-4
d_gene: -
CDR3aa: CASSSLGSPNEKLFF
CDR3nt: TGTGCCAGCAGCTCCCTCGGGTCCCCTAATGAAAAACTGTTTTTT

v_gene: TRBV20-1
abundance: -
j_gene: TRBJ2-5
d_gene: -
CDR3aa: CRGGSIVEYF
CDR3nt: TGCAGGGGTGGGAGTATTGTTGAGTACTTC

v_gene: TRBV5-1
abundance: -
j_gene: TRBJ2-5
d_gene: TRBD2
CDR3aa: CASSPGLAGVQETQYF
CDR3nt: TGCGCCAGCAGCCCTGGACTAGCGGGGGTCCAAGAGACCCAGTACTTC

v_gene: TRBV19
abundance: -
j_gene: TRBJ1-2
d_gene: TRBD1
CDR3aa: CASSPQGDSVFYGYTF
CDR3nt: TGTGCCAGTAGTCCTCAGGGGGACAGTGTCTTCTATGGCTACACCTTC

v_gene: TRBV30
abundance: -
j_gene: TRBJ2-7
d_gene: TRBD1
CDR3aa: CAWSSGTGIFYEQYF
CDR3nt: TGTGCCTGGAGTTCCGGGACAGGGATATTCTACGAGCAGTACTTC

v_gene: TRBV5-1
abundance: few
j_gene: TRBJ2-1
d_gene: -
CDR3aa: CASSFRGAPGNEQFF
CDR3nt: TGCGCCAGCAGCTTTCGGGGGGCCCCAGGGAATGAGCAGTTCTTC

v_gene: TRBV11-2
abundance: -
j_gene: TRBJ2-7
d_gene: -
CDR3aa: CASSLGVSGLYEQYF
CDR3nt: TGTGCCAGCAGCTTAGGTGTTAGCGGACTATACGAGCAGTACTTC

v_gene: TRBV7-9
abundance: few
j_gene: TRBJ2-7
d_gene: TRBD2
CDR3aa: CASSLGAGGSYEQYF
CDR3nt: TGTGCCAGCAGCTTAGGAGCGGGGGGATCCTACGAGCAGTACTTC

v_gene: TRBV5-1
abundance: -
j_gene: TRBJ1-6
d_gene: -
CDR3aa: CASSLRGSNSPLHF
CDR3nt: TGCGCCAGCAGCCTACGGGGGAGTAATTCACCCCTCCACTTT

v_gene: TRBV5-1
abundance: -
j_gene: TRBJ1-1
d_gene: -
CDR3aa: CASSLVVRQGPQGTEAFF
CDR3nt: TGCGCCAGCAGCTTGGTGGTACGGCAGGGCCCGCAGGGCACTGAAGCTTTCTTT

v_gene: TRBV5-1
abundance: few
j_gene: TRBJ2-5
d_gene: TRBD2
CDR3aa: CASSLAAGGQETQYF
CDR3nt: TGCGCCAGCAGCTTGGCGGCGGGGGGGCAAGAGACCCAGTACTTC

v_gene: TRBV4-1
abundance: once
j_gene: TRBJ1-1
d_gene: -
CDR3aa: CASSQATLLNTEAFF
CDR3nt: TGCGCCAGCAGCCAGGCCACCCTCCTGAACACTGAAGCTTTCTTT

v_gene: TRBV11-2
abundance: -
j_gene: TRBJ2-1
d_gene: TRBD2
CDR3aa: CASSLVRGGREQFF
CDR3nt: TGTGCCAGCAGCTTAGTGCGCGGGGGACGGGAGCAGTTCTTC

v_gene: TRBV18
abundance: -
j_gene: TRBJ2-1
d_gene: -
CDR3aa: CASSRGQDNEQFF
CDR3nt: TGTGCCAGCTCGAGAGGGCAGGACAATGAGCAGTTCTTC

v_gene: TRBV28
abundance: -
j_gene: TRBJ1-2
d_gene: -
CDR3aa: CASSFGGLGHYGYTF
CDR3nt: TGTGCCAGCAGTTTCGGGGGATTAGGGCACTATGGCTACACCTTC

v_gene: TRBV5-8
abundance: -
j_gene: TRBJ2-7
d_gene: TRBD1
CDR3aa: CASSPRRTGGSYEQYF
CDR3nt: TGTGCCAGCAGCCCCCGACGCACAGGGGGATCTTACGAGCAGTACTTC

v_gene: TRBV27
abundance: -
j_gene: TRBJ2-3
d_gene: TRBD2
CDR3aa: CASNGGRRTDTQYF
CDR3nt: TGTGCCAGCAATGGCGGGAGGAGAACAGATACGCAGTATTTT

v_gene: TRBV9
abundance: few
j_gene: TRBJ1-5
d_gene: -
CDR3aa: CASSVREAASNQPQHF
CDR3nt: TGTGCCAGCAGCGTTAGGGAGGCGGCGAGCAATCAGCCCCAGCATTTT

v_gene: TRBV18
abundance: few
j_gene: TRBJ1-1
d_gene: TRBD1
CDR3aa: CASSPGQGVNTEAFF
CDR3nt: TGTGCCAGCTCCCCGGGACAGGGGGTTAACACTGAAGCTTTCTTT

v_gene: TRBV30
abundance: -
j_gene: TRBJ1-4
d_gene: TRBD1
CDR3aa: CAWSVVSGGGEKLFF
CDR3nt: TGTGCCTGGAGTGTCGTGTCAGGGGGCGGAGAAAAACTGTTTTTT

v_gene: TRBV5-1
abundance: -
j_gene: TRBJ2-5
d_gene: -
CDR3aa: CASSFEGGVEQYF
CDR3nt: TGCGCCAGCAGCTTCGAGGGGGGGGTGGAGCAGTACTTC

v_gene: TRBV12-5
abundance: -
j_gene: TRBJ2-7
d_gene: TRBD2
CDR3aa: CASGLVRGGLNFYEQYF
CDR3nt: TGTGCTAGTGGTTTGGTACGGGGGGGACTTAACTTTTACGAGCAGTACTTC

v_gene: TRBV15
abundance: few
j_gene: TRBJ1-2
d_gene: TRBD1
CDR3aa: CAAGQDYHGYTF
CDR3nt: TGTGCCGCCGGACAGGATTATCATGGCTACACCTTC

v_gene: TRBV2
abundance: -
j_gene: TRBJ2-7
d_gene: TRBD2
CDR3aa: CASSESGLAGGPTYEQYF
CDR3nt: TGTGCCAGCAGTGAATCGGGACTAGCGGGAGGGCCGACCTACGAGCAGTACTTC

v_gene: TRBV6-1
abundance: -
j_gene: TRBJ2-3
d_gene: TRBD2
CDR3aa: CASSVGALAGAGDTQYF
CDR3nt: TGTGCCAGCAGTGTGGGGGCCTTAGCGGGAGCGGGAGATACGCAGTATTTT

v_gene: TRBV9
abundance: -
j_gene: TRBJ1-3
d_gene: TRBD1
CDR3aa: CASSLQTGGYGNTIYF
CDR3nt: TGTGCCAGCAGCCTCCAAACAGGGGGGTATGGAAACACCATATATTTT

v_gene: TRBV9
abundance: few
j_gene: TRBJ2-6
d_gene: -
CDR3aa: CASSVSGQGFFGGANVLTF
CDR3nt: TGTGCCAGCAGCGTATCGGGGCAGGGGTTTTTTGGGGGGGCCAACGTCCTGACTTTC

v_gene: TRBV7-9
abundance: few
j_gene: TRBJ1-3
d_gene: -
CDR3aa: CASSLVGDSGNTIYF
CDR3nt: TGTGCCAGCAGCTTAGTTGGAGACTCTGGAAACACCATATATTTT

v_gene: TRBV28
abundance: -
j_gene: TRBJ1-1
d_gene: TRBD1
CDR3aa: CASSPRDRGRFEAFF
CDR3nt: TGTGCCAGCAGTCCGCGGGACAGGGGGCGCTTTGAAGCTTTCTTT

v_gene: TRBV7-3
abundance: once
j_gene: TRBJ2-7
d_gene: TRBD1
CDR3aa: CASSISAGTGVEQYF
CDR3nt: TGTGCCAGCAGCATATCTGCCGGGACAGGGGTCGAGCAGTACTTC